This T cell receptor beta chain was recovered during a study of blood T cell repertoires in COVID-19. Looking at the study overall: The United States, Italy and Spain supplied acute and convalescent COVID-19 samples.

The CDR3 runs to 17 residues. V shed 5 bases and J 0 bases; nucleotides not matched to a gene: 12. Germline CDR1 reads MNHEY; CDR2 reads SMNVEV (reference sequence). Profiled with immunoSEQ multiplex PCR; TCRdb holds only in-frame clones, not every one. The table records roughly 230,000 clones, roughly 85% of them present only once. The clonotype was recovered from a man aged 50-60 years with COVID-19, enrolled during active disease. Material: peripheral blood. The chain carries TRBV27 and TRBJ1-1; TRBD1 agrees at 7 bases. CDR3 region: CASSPVLGGPMNTEAFF. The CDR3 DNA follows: TGTGCCAGCAGTCCTGTTTTAGGGGGCCCCATGAACACTGAAGCTTTCTTT.